This T cell receptor beta chain was identified during a study of blood T cell repertoires in COVID-19. Whole-study context: Collection of acute and convalescent COVID-19 samples took place in the United States, Italy and Spain. Nucleic acid was either cDNA or gDNA, and it came from T cells, B-cell-depleted T cells, or PBMCs.

Per germline, CDR1 MGHDK and CDR2 SYGVNS. CDR3 length: 15 amino acids. J lost 5 bases, V lost 5 bases, and 10 bases had no gene match. Original methodology: Estimation of nucleated cell counts relied on the amplification of reference gene primers. TCRdb's copy holds only in-frame clones and misses some; the assay was immunoSEQ multiplex PCR. That table is the source of V, J and clone size, and D and trimming were worked out from the DNA. The data show roughly 80,000 clones, approximately 81% seen once. The origin of this receptor is a man of 80 years or more with acute or convalescent COVID-19. The sequencing input was peripheral blood. V is TRBV25-1 and J is TRBJ2-3; TRBD2 agrees at 7 bases. CDR3 DNA: TGTGCCAGCAGTCTGGGCGGGACTATCAAAGATACGCAGTATTTT. As protein: CASSLGGTIKDTQYF.